One and the same sample provided the 19 T cell receptor beta chains below, sequenced in a study of blood T cell repertoires in COVID-19. Some clones are missing from TCRdb's copy, which holds only in-frame ones; the method was immunoSEQ multiplex PCR. Of about 200,000 clones listed, over 60% were seen once; the top ten hold about 5.5%. Sequenced input: peripheral blood. All receptors derive from a woman aged 70-85 years with acute or convalescent COVID-19.

This chain uses TRBV7-2 with TRBJ2-1, with TRBD1 identical over 10 bases. This CDR3 spans 16 amino acids. Unmatched junction bases numbered 11, after V lost 5 bases and J lost 7 bases. Germline CDR1 and CDR2: SGHTA and FQGNSA. The CDR3, as DNA: TGTGCCAGCAGCCCTAACCGGGACAGGGGTCGGAATGAGCAGTTCTTC. This codes for CASSPNRDRGRNEQFF.

V and J are TRBV7-9 and TRBJ2-7; a weak D match, TRBD1 (6 bases). The germline CDR1 and CDR2 sequences are SEHNR and FQNEAQ (reference sequence). The germline V and J ends were trimmed by 5 bases and 6 bases, with 14 bases remaining between them. CDR3 size: 13 residues. This CDR3 reads CASSLPNRVEQYF. The DNA for the CDR3 is TGTGCCAGCAGCCTCCCCAACAGGGTCGAGCAGTACTTC.

This chain uses TRBV11-2 with TRBJ2-7; TRBD1 agrees at 9 bases. From germline, CDR1 is SGHAT and CDR2 FQNNGV. Germline trimming cut 5 bases from V and 5 bases from J; bases unmatched to any gene: 7. This CDR3 has 14 amino acids. In DNA form, the CDR3 reads TGTGCCAGCAGCGTCGACAGGGGGTACGACGAGCAGTACTTC. Amino acid sequence: CASSVDRGYDEQYF. Supplemented by reference TRBV11-2 and TRBJ2-7, the full variable domain reads EAGVAQSPRYKIIEKRQSVAFWCNPISGHATLYWYQQILGQGPKLLIQFQNNGVVDDSQLPKDRFSAERLKGVDSTLKIQPAKLEDSAVYLCASSVDRGYDEQYFGPGTRLTVT.

Written as DNA, the CDR3 is TGTGCCAGCAGCCCCCCCCTCGGCAGCGGCCCCTACGAGCAGTACTTC. Translation gives CASSPPLGSGPYEQYF. The V and J genes are TRBV7-2 and TRBJ2-7; maybe TRBD2 (5 bases). V lost 5 bases and J lost 2, with 19 bases in between. Germline-derived CDR1 and CDR2 are SGHTA and FQGNSA. This CDR3 has 16 amino acids.

The chain employs TRBV30 and TRBJ2-1, with a tentative D call TRBD2 (5 bases). Germline CDR1 reads GTSNPN; CDR2 reads SVGIG (reference sequence). The CDR3 contains 14 residues. V dropped 1 base and J dropped 4 bases, with 11 bases sitting between them. The CDR3 loop reads CAWSAKTRYNEQFF. The CDR3 DNA sequence: TGTGCCTGGAGTGCTAAAACTAGGTACAATGAGCAGTTCTTC.

The rearrangement uses TRBV5-1 and TRBJ2-3; 10 bases match TRBD1. CDR3 length: 14 amino acids. With 5 bases clipped from V and 5 bases from J, the junction kept 5 bases outside the gene matches. CDR1 is SGHRS, CDR2 YFSETQ, per germline. The CDR3, as DNA: TGCGCCAGCAGTCCCGGGACAGGGGTAGATACGCAGTATTTT. Protein product: CASSPGTGVDTQYF. The whole variable domain, filled in from reference TRBV5-1 and TRBJ2-3, reads KAGVTQTPRYLIKTRGQQVTLSCSPISGHRSVSWYQQTPGQGLQFLFEYFSETQRNKGNFPGRFSGRQFSNSRSEMNVSTLELGDSALYLCASSPGTGVDTQYFGPGTRLTVL.

The chain combines TRBV5-1 with TRBJ2-1; TRBD2 matches 11 bases. The CDR3 length is 17 residues. The germline CDR1 and CDR2 sequences are SGHRS and YFSETQ. V gave up 2 bases and J gave up 8 bases; unmatched junction bases: 12. CDR3 nucleotide sequence: TGCGCCAGCAGCTTAGGCAGTAGCGGGAGGGCGTTGGATGAGCAGTTCTTC. Translated, it gives CASSLGSSGRALDEQFF.

This chain connects TRBV5-6 to TRBJ2-2, with TRBD2 matching 7 bases. V was pared by 3 bases and J by 6 bases, with 11 bases of the junction left unmatched. There are 16 residues in the CDR3. Germline-derived CDR1 and CDR2 are SGHDT and YYEEEE. The CDR3 sequence: CASSSEGTINPGELFF. CDR3 in DNA: TGTGCCAGCAGCTCCGAAGGGACTATTAACCCCGGGGAGCTGTTTTTT.

The rearrangement joins TRBV25-1 to TRBJ2-5; 10 nucleotides align to TRBD1. The CDR3 totals 15 residues. In germline, CDR1 is MGHDK, CDR2 SYGVNS. V lost 2 bases, J lost 3 bases, and 3 bases stayed unmatched. The DNA of the CDR3 is TGTGCCAGCAGTGAACCCGGGACAGGGGAAGAGACCCAGTACTTC. Residues: CASSEPGTGEETQYF.

This clone has just one count. The chain links TRBV11-2 to TRBJ2-7, with 12 bases lining up with TRBD2. Germline CDR1 SGHAT, CDR2 FQNNGV. Unmatched junction bases numbered 5, after V lost 6 bases and J lost 2 bases. The CDR3 has 15 residues. CDR3 loop: CASRPGLAGTYEQYF. CDR3 DNA sequence: TGTGCCAGCAGACCGGGACTAGCGGGCACCTACGAGCAGTACTTC.

The CDR3 region is CASSPGSGRDTQYF. The CDR3 DNA reads as TGTGCCAGCAGCCCGGGAAGCGGGAGAGATACGCAGTATTTT. This chain joins TRBV9 and TRBJ2-3, with TRBD2 matching over 8 bases. Germline V gene sequence: CDR1 SGDLS, CDR2 YYNGEE. CDR3 length: 14 amino acids. The V gene end was trimmed by 4 bases and the J gene end by 5 bases; junction bases not matched to a gene: 6.

This chain links TRBV2 with TRBJ2-2, with D perhaps matching TRBD1 (6 bases). The length of the CDR3 is 12 residues. Germline CDR1 SNHLY, CDR2 FYNNEI. The germline V and J ends were trimmed by 7 bases and 7 bases, with 10 bases remaining between them. This CDR3 is CASNRVLGELFF. The CDR3 nucleotides read TGTGCCAGCAACAGGGTTCTCGGGGAGCTGTTTTTT.

The rearrangement joins TRBV19 to TRBJ2-5; 7 bases match TRBD2. There are 13 residues in the CDR3. V lost 3 bases and J lost 4; bases outside the gene matches: 2. The germline gives CDR1 LNHDA, CDR2 SQIVND (reference sequence). The chain's CDR3 is CASSISGGETQYF. The CDR3 DNA reads TGTGCCAGTAGTATTTCGGGGGGAGAGACCCAGTACTTC.

The chain links TRBV30 to TRBJ1-1, with D perhaps matching TRBD1 (6 bases). This CDR3 has 16 residues. Germline CDR1 is GTSNPN and CDR2 is SVGIG (reference sequence). V was shortened by 3 bases and J by 1 base, with 18 bases between the two germline ends. The CDR3: CAWRPNTGTRNTEAFF. In nucleotides, the CDR3 is TGTGCCTGGAGGCCAAATACCGGGACAAGGAACACTGAAGCTTTCTTT.

The sample holds many counts of this clone. The chain couples TRBV2 to TRBJ1-2; 10 bases match TRBD1. V dropped 5 bases and J dropped 4; count of bases not matched to a gene: 4. The CDR3 contains 14 residues. Germline lookup yields CDR1 SNHLY and CDR2 FYNNEI. CDR3 nucleotide sequence: TGTGCCAGCAGTTGGGACAGGGGCATCTATGGCTACACCTTC. Encoded protein: CASSWDRGIYGYTF.

The chain employs TRBV27 and TRBJ2-7; TRBD2 matches 15 bases. Germline values: CDR1 MNHEY, CDR2 SMNVEV (reference sequence). V was clipped by 6 bases and J by 7 bases; unmatched bases: 10. CDR3 length equals 16 residues. This CDR3 is CASSQGLAGGPREQYF. The CDR3 DNA follows: TGTGCCAGCAGCCAAGGACTAGCGGGAGGGCCCAGGGAGCAGTACTTC.

This chain connects TRBV2 to TRBJ1-6, with TRBD1 identical over 7 bases. V shed 3 bases and J 7 bases; nucleotides not matched to a gene: 9. Germline loops: CDR1 SNHLY, CDR2 FYNNEI. This CDR3 region has 16 residues. CDR3 sequence: CASSDRGREGNSPLHF. DNA for the CDR3: TGTGCCAGCAGTGATAGGGGGCGAGAGGGGAATTCACCCCTCCACTTT.

This CDR3 reads CASSQALPTNEQYF. The DNA of the CDR3 is TGTGCCAGCAGCCAAGCCCTACCTACCAACGAGCAGTACTTC. The V gene is TRBV14, the J gene TRBJ2-7; D is unclear. Germline V gene sequence: CDR1 SGHDN, CDR2 FVKESK. The CDR3 consists of 14 residues. Deletions cut 1 base from V and 5 bases from J, with 12 bases between. The complete variable domain, with remaining parts taken from reference TRBV14 and TRBJ2-7, reads EAGVTQFPSHSVIEKGQTVTLRCDPISGHDNLYWYRRVMGKEIKFLLHFVKESKQDESGMPNNRFLAERTGGTYSTLKVQPAELEDSGVYFCASSQALPTNEQYFGPGTRLTVT.

The chain combines TRBV5-4 with TRBJ1-3; no firm D call. CDR3 length: 14 amino acids. The V gene's germline CDR1 is SGHNT and CDR2 YYREEE (reference sequence). V lost 0 bases, J lost 7 bases, and 11 bases lay in between. As DNA, the CDR3 is TGTGCCAGCAGCTTGGAAGGTCAAGCGAACACCATATATTTT. Encoded protein: CASSLEGQANTIYF.